Each of the 9 T cell receptor beta chains below was sequenced from the same sample in a study of cytomegalovirus exposure and HLA in healthy donors. It was with 60 Vbeta and 13 Jbeta primers that the PCR ran. Clones were sequenced by immunoSEQ multiplex PCR, and TCRdb holds only the in-frame ones, with some missing. The table has 150,000 to 200,000 clones, 81% seen once. Sequencing was done on a sample of PBMCs. The receptors originated from a woman younger than 30 in good health and CMV-seropositive.

This chain uses TRBV27 with TRBJ2-2, with D unresolved. CDR1 and CDR2 from the germline V gene are MNHEY and SMNVEV (reference sequence). V lost 8 bases and J 3 bases, leaving 4 bases between the germline ends. The CDR3 sequence is 11 residues long. The CDR3 nucleotides read TGTGCCAGCGGGCACACCGGGGAGCTGTTTTTT. Protein: CASGHTGELFF.

This chain links TRBV7-2 with TRBJ2-5, with D tentatively TRBD1 (6 bases). Germline assignment: CDR1 SGHTA and CDR2 FQGNSA. The V and J ends lost 5 bases and 5 bases respectively, with 21 bases between them. The CDR3 is made up of 16 amino acids. CDR3 residues: CASSRNRAGRRETQYF. Here the CDR3 DNA reads TGTGCCAGCAGCCGCAACAGGGCAGGTAGACGGGAGACCCAGTACTTC.

The chain links TRBV27 to TRBJ1-6; D possibly corresponds to TRBD1 (5 bases). Germline V gene lookup returns CDR1 MNHEY and CDR2 SMNVEV (reference sequence). V was shortened by 8 bases and J by 9 bases, with 17 bases between the two germline ends. The CDR3 covers 14 residues. The CDR3 here is CASSRPGGGSPLHF. The CDR3 DNA reads as TGTGCCAGCTCAAGACCTGGGGGAGGTTCACCCCTCCACTTT.

The chain joins TRBV5-8 to TRBJ2-3; TRBD1 matches at 9 bases. With V trimmed by 3 bases and J by 12 bases, 5 bases remained unmatched. The CDR3 totals 12 residues. Germline lookup yields CDR1 SGHTS and CDR2 YDEGEE. This CDR3 is CASSSPQGAQYF. The CDR3 nucleotides read TGTGCCAGCAGCTCGCCACAGGGGGCCCAGTATTTT.

The chain recombines TRBV6-5 with TRBJ1-3, with D hard to call. The CDR3 is made up of 15 amino acids. Trimming stripped 0 bases from V and 1 base from J, with 7 bases between. Per the germline V gene, CDR1 is MNHEY and CDR2 is SVGAGI. CDR3 loop: CASSYSSTSGNTIYF. The CDR3 coding sequence is TGTGCCAGCAGTTACTCGAGTACTTCTGGAAACACCATATATTTT.

The chain couples TRBV11-2 to TRBJ2-7; 7 bases map to TRBD1. Germline V lookup: CDR1 SGHAT, CDR2 FQNNGV. This CDR3 has 13 residues. Trimming at V came to 10 bases and at J to 0 bases, leaving 6 bases not matched to a gene. The CDR3 DNA sequence: TGTGCCACCTCGGGACAGAGCTCCTACGAGCAGTACTTC. It specifies CATSGQSSYEQYF.

CDR3 nucleotides: TGCGCCAGCAGCCAAGATCCTCGGTTCTCAGGAAACACCATATATTTT. It translates to CASSQDPRFSGNTIYF. The chain has TRBV4-3 and TRBJ1-3; D is uncertain. The CDR3 runs 16 residues. Trimming removed 0 bases from V and 4 bases from J, with 13 bases in between. Germline V CDR1 and CDR2: LGHNA, YSLEER.

The rearrangement uses TRBV6-5 and TRBJ2-7, with D tentatively TRBD1 (6 bases). Germline V CDR1 and CDR2: MNHEY, SVGAGI. The CDR3 runs 14 residues. Trimming stripped 2 bases from V and 3 bases from J, with 11 bases between. For the CDR3, the DNA is TGTGCCAGCAGTTACGGGGGACAAGACTACGAGCAGTACTTC. Its protein product is CASSYGGQDYEQYF.

The chain is built from TRBV11-2 and TRBJ2-5, with TRBD1 matching 9 bases. CDR1 is SGHAT and CDR2 is FQNNGV in the germline V gene. This CDR3 has 16 residues. V was pared by 4 bases and J by 5 bases, with 11 bases of the junction left unmatched. As DNA, the CDR3 is TGTGCCAGCAGCTGGGGCTTACAGGGGGCGGAGGAGACCCAGTACTTC. Protein: CASSWGLQGAEETQYF. Combining the CDR3 with reference TRBV11-2 and TRBJ2-5 gives the whole variable domain EAGVAQSPRYKIIEKRQSVAFWCNPISGHATLYWYQQILGQGPKLLIQFQNNGVVDDSQLPKDRFSAERLKGVDSTLKIQPAKLEDSAVYLCASSWGLQGAEETQYFGPGTRLLVL.